Listed here is a single T cell receptor beta chain. The CDR3 sequence is 14 residues long. CDR1 is SGDLS and CDR2 is YYNGEE in the germline V gene. These data originate in a study of CXCR3-negative and CXCR3-positive naive CD8 T cells. Carrying UMI labels, the TRB cDNA libraries were prepared through 5' RACE. TCRdb re-called the 5' RACE reads and gives one entry per CDR3 protein, without DNA. Recorded here are thousands of distinct CDR3 sequences; the top ten clones represent roughly 2.1%. Sequencing was performed on naive CXCR3- CD8+ T cells from blood. Subset here: CD45RO-CCR7+CD27+CD95- naive CD8+ T cells lacking CXCR3 (TNR3-). The gene calls are TRBV9 and TRBJ2-7; TCRdb's D gene call, TRBD1, goes unchecked for lack of DNA. This sequence was found in a human donor in good health. Some clones in this sample may be carry-over from other donors' samples. This CDR3 reads CASSVKDTSYEQYF. The full variable domain, rest sourced from reference TRBV9 and TRBJ2-7, is DSGVTQTPKHLITATGQRVTLRCSPRSGDLSVYWYQQSLDQGLQFLIQYYNGEERAKGNILERFSAQQFPDLHSELNLSSLELGDSALYFCASSVKDTSYEQYFGPGTRLTVT.